One and the same sample provided the 15 T cell receptor beta chains below, sequenced in a study of T-cell memory formation after mild COVID-19. TCRdb processed the 5' RACE reads anew with MiXCR; each CDR3 protein has one entry. There are 380,000 or so distinct CDR3 sequences in the sample; approximately 14% occur only once, and 20% to 25% lies in the top ten. What was sequenced was PBMCs or a T cell subset sorted from them (not recorded which). The receptors come from a man between 18 and 35 years old who had mild COVID-19 (a few samples of this study predate the infection). Cell type and time point are not known.

V usage is TRBV28 and J usage is TRBJ2-6; D is tentatively TRBD1 or TRBD2 (6 bases each). Trimming stripped 3 bases from V and 0 bases from J, with 15 bases between. Per germline, CDR1 MDHEN and CDR2 SYDVKM. The CDR3 has 18 residues. CDR3 in amino acids: CASSLVGGARSGANVLTF. CDR3 DNA sequence: TGTGCCAGCAGTTTGGTCGGGGGCGCCCGCTCTGGGGCCAACGTCCTGACTTTC.

This chain connects TRBV12-3 or TRBV12-4 to TRBJ1-1; 7 nucleotides align to TRBD1. V dropped 5 bases and J dropped 2; count of bases not matched to a gene: 2. The length of the CDR3 is 13 residues. The CDR3 sequence: CASSRDSNTEAFF. The CDR3 DNA is TGTGCCAGCAGTCGGGACAGTAACACTGAAGCTTTCTTT.

The chain is built from TRBV5-1 and TRBJ1-6, with TRBD1 matching 7 bases. Trimming took 4 bases from V and 6 from J; bases not matched to a gene: 13. There are 17 residues in the CDR3. The germline V gene encodes CDR1 SGHRS and CDR2 YFSETQ. Here the CDR3 reads CASSIGTGTAFNSPLHF. The DNA for the CDR3 is TGCGCCAGCAGCATAGGAACTGGGACAGCCTTTAATTCACCCCTCCACTTT.

This clonotype was counted only a few times. The CDR3 nucleotides are TGCAGCGTTGACATTCGGGGATACGAGCAGTACTTC. Translated: CSVDIRGYEQYF. The chain carries TRBV29-1 and TRBJ2-7, with D tentatively TRBD2 (5 bases). Per the germline V gene, CDR1 is SQVTM and CDR2 is ANQGSEA. The CDR3 is made up of 12 amino acids. V lost 3 bases and J lost 4, with 10 bases in between.

V gene TRBV30 combines with J gene TRBJ1-6; no clear D gene. The CDR3 has 12 residues. V gave up 2 bases and J gave up 7 bases, with 6 bases separating them. CDR1 GTSNPN and CDR2 SVGIG come from the germline V gene (reference sequence). The DNA of the CDR3 is TGTGCCTGGAGTAGATGGAATTCACCCCTCCACTTT. Its protein is CAWSRWNSPLHF.

The chain carries TRBV5-1 and TRBJ1-2; unclear D gene. V was cut by 4 bases and J by 8 bases, with 15 bases left in between. The CDR3 has 13 amino acids. Germline V gene sequence: CDR1 SGHRS, CDR2 YFSETQ. The CDR3 region has the DNA TGCGCCAGCAGCCATCGATCCCTTGGAGGCTACACCTTC. It yields the protein CASSHRSLGGYTF.

This clonotype occurred many times. The rearrangement uses TRBV11-2 and TRBJ2-3; TRBD1 might be the D (6 bases). The CDR3 is 14 amino acids. Germline CDR1 SGHAT, CDR2 FQNNGV. V lost 3 bases to trimming and J lost 6 bases, with 13 bases between them. The CDR3, as DNA: TGTGCCAGCAGCTTTTCCAGGGGTGCCGATACGCAGTATTTT. Protein: CASSFSRGADTQYF.

On this clonotype: Given a much more abundant clone one base away, this may be a read error. V is TRBV29-1 and J is TRBJ2-2, with TRBD1 matching 7 bases. The CDR3 is 15 residues long. Germline V gene lookup returns CDR1 SQVTM and CDR2 ANQGSEA. As DNA, the CDR3 is TGCAGCGTTGGGGGACAGACCGCGAACACCGTGGAGCTGTTTTTT. Amino acids: CSVGGQTANTVELFF.

This chain uses TRBV4-1 with TRBJ2-5; possible D gene TRBD1, 5 bases. Trimming shortened V by 2 bases and J by 5 bases, and 15 bases separated the two germline ends. Germline-derived CDR1 and CDR2 are MGHRA and YSYEKL. The CDR3 has 15 residues. The CDR3 sequence is CASSQTSSPGETQYF. The CDR3 nucleotides are TGCGCCAGCAGCCAAACAAGTTCGCCAGGGGAGACCCAGTACTTC.

At least ten counts were recorded for this clonotype. This sequence joins TRBV5-6 and TRBJ2-3; TRBD2 is a possible D gene (6 bases). The CDR3 is made up of 14 amino acids. V lost 2 bases and J 1 base, leaving 8 bases between the germline ends. Germline CDR1 SGHDT, CDR2 YYEEEE. The DNA of the CDR3 is TGTGCCAGCAGCTTTCCGGGGGGCACAGATACGCAGTATTTT. It translates to CASSFPGGTDTQYF.

This clonotype was counted a few times. The J gene is TRBJ2-1, the V gene TRBV11-1; possibly TRBD1 for D (6 bases). This CDR3 is 15 amino acids long. From germline, CDR1 is SGHAT and CDR2 FQDESV (reference sequence). V shed 4 bases and J shed 0 bases, with 10 bases lying between them. The CDR3 sequence: CASSSARGSYNEQFF. The CDR3 DNA follows: TGTGCCAGCAGCTCGGCCAGGGGCTCCTACAATGAGCAGTTCTTC.

V and J are TRBV7-6 and TRBJ1-6; no reliable D call. The CDR3 totals 12 residues. Between the trimmed V and J ends, which lost 6 bases and 8 bases, there was a span of 8 bases. Germline V gene sequence: CDR1 SGHVS, CDR2 FNYEAQ. The CDR3 DNA reads as TGTGCCAGCAGGAGCGACTATTCACCCCTCCACTTT. This translates into CASRSDYSPLHF.

The chain couples TRBV6-6 to TRBJ2-7, with 7 bases identical to TRBD2. The CDR3 runs 14 residues. Germline V CDR1 and CDR2: MNHNY, SVGAGI (reference sequence). Trimming at V came to 6 bases and at J to 0 bases, leaving 5 bases not matched to a gene. CDR3 bases: TGTGCCAGCAGCCGGGGGGACCTCTCCTACGAGCAGTACTTC. Its translation: CASSRGDLSYEQYF.

This chain links TRBV7-2 with TRBJ2-3; 9 bases agree with TRBD2. Germline-derived CDR1 and CDR2 are SGHTA and FQGNSA. There are 16 residues in the CDR3. V lost 1 base and J lost 8; bases outside the gene matches: 10. For the CDR3, the DNA is TGTGCCAGCAGCTTAGAAGGAACTAGCGGGCATATTACGCAGTATTTT. It yields the protein CASSLEGTSGHITQYF.

This clonotype was observed a few times. The V call is TRBV4-3, the J call TRBJ1-1; D not certain. Germline V gene lookup returns CDR1 LGHNA and CDR2 YSLEER. V dropped 3 bases and J dropped 0 bases, with 14 bases sitting between them. CDR3 length: 16 amino acids. CDR3 sequence reads: CASSHIMRVLNTEAFF. The CDR3 DNA is TGCGCCAGCAGCCATATCATGAGGGTACTGAACACTGAAGCTTTCTTT.